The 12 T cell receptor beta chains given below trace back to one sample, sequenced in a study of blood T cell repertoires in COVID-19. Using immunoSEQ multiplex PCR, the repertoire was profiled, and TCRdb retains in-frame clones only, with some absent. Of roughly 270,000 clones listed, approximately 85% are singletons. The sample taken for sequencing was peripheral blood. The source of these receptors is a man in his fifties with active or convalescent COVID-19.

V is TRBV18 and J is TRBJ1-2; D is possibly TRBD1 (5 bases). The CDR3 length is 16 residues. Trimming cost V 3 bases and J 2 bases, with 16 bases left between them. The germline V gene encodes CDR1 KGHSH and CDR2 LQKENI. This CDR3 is CASSPQSGATNYGYTF. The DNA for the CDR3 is TGTGCCAGCTCACCCCAAAGCGGGGCGACCAACTATGGCTACACCTTC.

CDR3 sequence reads: CAISAGTDNSPLHF. The CDR3 DNA reads TGTGCCATCAGTGCGGGGACAGATAATTCACCCCTCCACTTT. The chain combines TRBV10-3 with TRBJ1-6, with TRBD1 matching over 7 bases. This CDR3 spans 14 amino acids. Germline assignment: CDR1 ENHRY and CDR2 SYGVKD. The trim removed 4 bases at V and 5 bases at J, leaving 2 bases unmatched.

The CDR3 protein is CASSWGTAFNNEQFF. The CDR3 DNA sequence: TGTGCCAGCAGTTGGGGGACAGCCTTTAACAATGAGCAGTTCTTC. The gene calls are TRBV6-5 and TRBJ2-1; 7 bases line up with TRBD1. Germline CDR1 MNHEY, CDR2 SVGAGI. The CDR3 has 15 residues. After removal of 4 bases from V and 5 bases from J, the junction contained 8 bases not matched to a gene.

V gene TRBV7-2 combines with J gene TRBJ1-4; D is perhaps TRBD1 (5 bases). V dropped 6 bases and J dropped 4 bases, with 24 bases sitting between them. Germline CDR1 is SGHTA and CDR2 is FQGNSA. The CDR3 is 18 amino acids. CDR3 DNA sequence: TGTGCCAGCAGGACTAGTAGAGGGGCCCCGGGGCGTAATGAAAAACTGTTTTTT. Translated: CASRTSRGAPGRNEKLFF.

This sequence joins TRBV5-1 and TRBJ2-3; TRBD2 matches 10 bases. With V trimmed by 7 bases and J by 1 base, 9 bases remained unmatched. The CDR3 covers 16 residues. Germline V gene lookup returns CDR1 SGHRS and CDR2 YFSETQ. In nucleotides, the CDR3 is TGCGCCAGCCTCTCGGGAGCGGGAGGGGGCACAGATACGCAGTATTTT. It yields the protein CASLSGAGGGTDTQYF.

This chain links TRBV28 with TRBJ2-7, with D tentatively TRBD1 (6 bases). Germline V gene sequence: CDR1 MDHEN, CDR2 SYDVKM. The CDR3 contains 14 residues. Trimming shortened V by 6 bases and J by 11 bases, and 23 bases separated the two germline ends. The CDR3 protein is CASSLGPGDAQKYF. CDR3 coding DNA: TGTGCCAGCAGCCTTGGGCCAGGGGACGCTCAGAAGTACTTC.

CDR3 protein: CASSTQGAPEKLFF. In DNA form, the CDR3 reads TGTGCCAGCAGCACTCAGGGGGCCCCTGAAAAACTGTTTTTT. The chain has TRBV7-3 and TRBJ1-4; the match to TRBD1 covers 8 bases. Germline CDR1 reads SGHTA; CDR2 reads FQGTGA. Unmatched junction bases numbered 6, after V lost 5 bases and J lost 7 bases. The CDR3 is 14 residues long.

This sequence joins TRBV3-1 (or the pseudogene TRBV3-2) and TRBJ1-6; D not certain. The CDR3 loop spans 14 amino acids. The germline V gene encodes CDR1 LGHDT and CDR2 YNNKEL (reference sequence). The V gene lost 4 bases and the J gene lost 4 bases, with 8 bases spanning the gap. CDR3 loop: CASSPGGYNSPLHF. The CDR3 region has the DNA TGTGCCAGCAGCCCGGGCGGGTATAATTCACCCCTCCACTTT.

The CDR3, as DNA: TGTGCCAGCAGCCAGTTAGCGGGGACAGTAAACACCGGGGAGCTGTTTTTT. Translating it yields CASSQLAGTVNTGELFF. This sequence joins TRBV5-5 and TRBJ2-2; possibly TRBD2 for D (8 bases). Trimming cost V 4 bases and J 2 bases, with 18 bases left between them. Germline values: CDR1 SGHKS, CDR2 YYEKEE (reference sequence). This CDR3 has 17 residues.

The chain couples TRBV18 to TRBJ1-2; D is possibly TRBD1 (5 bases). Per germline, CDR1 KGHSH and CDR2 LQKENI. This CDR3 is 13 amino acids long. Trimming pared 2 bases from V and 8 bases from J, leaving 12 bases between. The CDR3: CASSPGRGFGYTF. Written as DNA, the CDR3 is TGTGCCAGCTCACCAGGTCGGGGGTTCGGCTACACCTTC.

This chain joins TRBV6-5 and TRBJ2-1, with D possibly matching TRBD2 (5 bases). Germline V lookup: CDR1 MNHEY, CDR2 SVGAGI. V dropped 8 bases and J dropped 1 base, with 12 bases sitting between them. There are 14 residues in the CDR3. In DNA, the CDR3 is TGTGCCAGCGACCGACTAAATTCCTACAATGAGCAGTTCTTC. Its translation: CASDRLNSYNEQFF.

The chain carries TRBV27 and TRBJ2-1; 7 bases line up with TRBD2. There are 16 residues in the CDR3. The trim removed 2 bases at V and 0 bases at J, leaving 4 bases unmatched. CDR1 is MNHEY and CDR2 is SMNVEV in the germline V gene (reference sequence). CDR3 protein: CASSLDGRSSYNEQFF. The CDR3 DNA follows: TGTGCCAGCAGTTTAGACGGGAGGAGCTCCTACAATGAGCAGTTCTTC.